These 28 T cell receptor beta chains originate from one sample sequenced in a study of T cells in localized non-small cell lung cancer. The data were produced by immunoSEQ multiplex PCR, yet TCRdb's version contains in-frame clones alone and is incomplete. The sample yields over 20,000 clones, around 93% seen once. The sequenced sample was peripheral blood, obtained before any cancer treatment. These receptors originate from a female donor over 55 with stage II squamous cell lung carcinoma.

This clone occurred a few times. This chain uses TRBV5-5 with TRBJ1-5; D is perhaps TRBD1 (5 bases). The CDR3 extends over 15 amino acids. Germline V CDR1 and CDR2: SGHKS, YYEKEE (reference sequence). Trimming took 4 bases from V and 4 from J, leaving 15 bases between them. CDR3: CASSLWGEGNQPQHF. In nucleotides, the CDR3 is TGTGCCAGCAGCCTCTGGGGGGAGGGTAATCAGCCCCAGCATTTT. The entire variable domain, with the rest obtained from reference TRBV5-5 and TRBJ1-5, is as follows: DAGVTQSPTHLIKTRGQQVTLRCSPISGHKSVSWYQQVLGQGPQFIFQYYEKEERGRGNFPDRFSARQFPNYSSELNVNALLLGDSALYLCASSLWGEGNQPQHFGDGTRLSIL.

The rearrangement uses TRBV11-2 and TRBJ2-7; 7 bases fit TRBD2. The V gene's germline CDR1 is SGHAT and CDR2 FQNNGV. J was trimmed by 4 bases and V by 2 bases; bases with no gene match: 14. The CDR3 spans 17 residues. The CDR3 sequence: CASSLTYGSGFSYEQYF. Written as DNA, the CDR3 is TGTGCCAGCAGCTTAACCTATGGTAGCGGGTTCTCATACGAGCAGTACTTC.

The chain links TRBV6-1 to TRBJ1-5; the D gene is possibly TRBD1 (6 bases). V was trimmed by 3 bases and J by 0 bases, leaving 12 bases between them. The CDR3 runs to 16 residues. CDR1 is MNHNS and CDR2 is SASEGT in the germline V gene. The DNA of the CDR3 is TGTGCCAGCAGTGATCAGGGGTTGTATAGCAATCAGCCCCAGCATTTT. Translated: CASSDQGLYSNQPQHF.

J is TRBJ2-5 and V is TRBV30; unclear D gene. CDR3 length equals 13 residues. CDR1 and CDR2 from the germline V gene are GTSNPN and SVGIG (reference sequence). Trimming pared 4 bases from V and 0 bases from J, leaving 9 bases between. DNA of the CDR3: TGTGCCTGGATGGGCGGCCACCAAGAGACCCAGTACTTC. This codes for CAWMGGHQETQYF.

This clone was picked up one time. The V call is TRBV9, the J call TRBJ2-1; D may match TRBD1 or TRBD2 (7 bases each). The CDR3 is 15 amino acids. The V end was cut by 3 bases, the J end by 2 bases, with 12 bases between. The germline gives CDR1 SGDLS, CDR2 YYNGEE. The DNA for the CDR3 is TGTGCCAGCAGCGGAGCGGGACAGACCTACAATGAGCAGTTCTTC. This encodes CASSGAGQTYNEQFF. Full variable domain (outside the CDR3, taken from reference TRBV9 and TRBJ2-1): DSGVTQTPKHLITATGQRVTLRCSPRSGDLSVYWYQQSLDQGLQFLIQYYNGEERAKGNILERFSAQQFPDLHSELNLSSLELGDSALYFCASSGAGQTYNEQFFGPGTRLTVL.

The rearrangement joins TRBV30 to TRBJ1-5, with D possibly being TRBD1 (6 bases). The length of the CDR3 is 16 residues. Deletions cut 3 bases from V and 7 bases from J, with 22 bases between. Germline V gene data show CDR1 as GTSNPN and CDR2 as SVGIG (reference sequence). CDR3 region: CAWSQKRGGVQQPQHF. The CDR3 DNA reads TGTGCCTGGAGCCAAAAAAGGGGGGGGGTACAGCAGCCCCAGCATTTT.

The rearrangement uses TRBV19 and TRBJ1-5; D unclear. The germline V gene encodes CDR1 LNHDA and CDR2 SQIVND (reference sequence). V was pared by 5 bases and J by 0 bases, with 11 bases between. This CDR3 has 15 residues. The CDR3 here is CASSSTRYSNQPQHF. The CDR3 bases are TGTGCCAGTAGTTCCACCCGATATAGCAATCAGCCCCAGCATTTT.

The genes are TRBV10-2 and TRBJ1-2, with 10 bases identical to TRBD1. The CDR3 is 15 amino acids. V lost 1 base, J lost 3 bases, and 2 bases stayed unmatched. Germline V lookup: CDR1 WSHSY, CDR2 SAAADI. Written as DNA, the CDR3 is TGCGCCAGCAGTGAGTGGGACAGGGGCGACTATGGCTACACCTTC. Protein product: CASSEWDRGDYGYTF.

The CDR3 bases are TGTGCCAGCAGCTTACAGGGGGCGAAGCCCCAGCATTTT. It is translated as CASSLQGAKPQHF. This chain uses TRBV5-4 with TRBJ1-5; 9 nucleotides align to TRBD1. Germline CDR1 SGHNT, CDR2 YYREEE (reference sequence). V gave up 2 bases and J gave up 8 bases; unmatched junction bases: 2. The CDR3 is 13 residues long.

The chain has TRBV14 and TRBJ1-1, with 7 bases aligning to TRBD1. There are 16 residues in the CDR3. V dropped 5 bases and J dropped 1; count of bases not matched to a gene: 10. Germline assignment: CDR1 SGHDN and CDR2 FVKESK. In DNA, the CDR3 is TGTGCCAGCAGCTTCGACAGGGCGATTCGGAACACTGAAGCTTTCTTT. As protein: CASSFDRAIRNTEAFF.

The chain is built from TRBV7-3 and TRBJ2-1; perhaps TRBD1 as D (6 bases). V lost 2 bases, J lost 10 bases, and 9 bases lay in between. The CDR3 is 12 residues long. CDR1 is SGHTA and CDR2 is FQGTGA in the germline V gene. CDR3 region: CASSLEGVEQFF. The CDR3 nucleotides read TGTGCCAGCAGCTTAGAGGGGGTAGAGCAGTTCTTC.

This clone was seen once. The chain links TRBV15 to TRBJ1-6, with 7 bases that match TRBD1. V trimming: 3 bases; J trimming: 6 bases; junction bases outside the gene matches: 8. CDR1 is LNHNV, CDR2 YYDKDF, per germline (reference sequence). The CDR3 runs to 16 residues. CDR3 protein: CATSRDKTGLNSPLHF. CDR3 bases: TGTGCCACCAGCAGGGACAAGACAGGGCTTAATTCACCCCTCCACTTT.

This chain's CDR3 is CASTLTGGYEQYF. As DNA, the CDR3 is TGTGCCAGCACTTTGACAGGGGGCTACGAGCAGTACTTC. The J gene is TRBJ2-7, the V gene TRBV6-1, with 9 nucleotides matching TRBD1. Germline V gene sequence: CDR1 MNHNS, CDR2 SASEGT. V was clipped by 7 bases and J by 3 bases; unmatched bases: 4. This CDR3 contains 13 residues.

The gene calls are TRBV28 and TRBJ1-2; D not certain. Germline assignment: CDR1 MDHEN and CDR2 SYDVKM. V was shortened by 3 bases and J by 2 bases, with 7 bases between the two germline ends. This CDR3 is 13 amino acids long. The CDR3 sequence is CASSFRENYGYTF. The DNA of the CDR3 is TGTGCCAGCAGTTTTCGGGAGAACTATGGCTACACCTTC.

J is TRBJ1-1 and V is TRBV11-2; 9 nucleotides match TRBD1. Germline-derived CDR1 and CDR2 are SGHAT and FQNNGV. V trimming: 4 bases; J trimming: 3 bases; junction bases outside the gene matches: 9. The CDR3 totals 16 residues. Here the CDR3 reads CASSSLYRGHDTEAFF. In DNA form, the CDR3 reads TGTGCCAGCAGCTCTCTTTACAGGGGGCACGACACTGAAGCTTTCTTT.

The gene calls are TRBV28 and TRBJ2-7, with 8 bases identical to TRBD2. The J segment lost 6 bases and the V segment lost 4 bases, leaving 14 bases of the junction unmatched. The CDR3 length is 16 residues. Per the germline V gene, CDR1 is MDHEN and CDR2 is SYDVKM. CDR3: CASSYLGGRRGVEQYF. For the CDR3, the DNA is TGTGCCAGCAGTTATCTGGGGGGACGGCGGGGGGTCGAGCAGTACTTC.

CDR3 residues: CASSLVGERDTQYF. DNA for the CDR3: TGCGCCAGCAGCTTGGTGGGAGAGCGGGATACGCAGTATTTT. V usage is TRBV5-1 and J usage is TRBJ2-3; D possibly corresponds to TRBD2 (5 bases). This CDR3 region has 14 residues. V lost 0 bases, J lost 6 bases, and 11 bases lay in between. Germline CDR1 is SGHRS and CDR2 is YFSETQ.

This clone occurred a few times. The V gene is TRBV2, the J gene TRBJ2-3, with D perhaps TRBD1 (6 bases). Germline V gene data show CDR1 as SNHLY and CDR2 as FYNNEI. This CDR3 comprises 14 residues. Trimming left V 5 bases short and J 2 bases short, with 11 bases between. The CDR3 loop reads CASSPDSYTDTQYF. As DNA, the CDR3 is TGTGCCAGCAGTCCGGACAGCTACACAGATACGCAGTATTTT.

This chain connects TRBV7-2 to TRBJ2-2, with unresolved D. V lost 4 bases to trimming and J lost 2 bases, with 8 bases between them. This CDR3 has 14 residues. CDR1 is SGHTA and CDR2 is FQGNSA in the germline V gene. The CDR3 DNA reads TGTGCCAGCAGCTGGGAAGTAAACACCGGGGAGCTGTTTTTT. Translating gives CASSWEVNTGELFF.

This chain connects TRBV2 to TRBJ1-1; possibly TRBD1 for D (5 bases). Germline V lookup: CDR1 SNHLY, CDR2 FYNNEI. The V end was cut by 4 bases, the J end by 11 bases, with 11 bases between. CDR3 size: 11 residues. CDR3 coding DNA: TGTGCCAGCAGTGCAGGGACTATGGCTTTCTTT. The encoded protein is CASSAGTMAFF. The whole variable domain, remainder taken from reference TRBV2 and TRBJ1-1, is EPEVTQTPSHQVTQMGQEVILRCVPISNHLYFYWYRQILGQKVEFLVSFYNNEISEKSEIFDDQFSVERPDGSNFTLKIRSTKLEDSAMYFCASSAGTMAFFGQGTRLTVV.

V gene TRBV18 combines with J gene TRBJ1-1; D not certain. V lost 0 bases and J lost 1, with 6 bases in between. Germline V lookup: CDR1 KGHSH, CDR2 LQKENI. This CDR3 region has 14 residues. The CDR3 bases are TGTGCCAGCTCACCACCGACAAAGAACACTGAAGCTTTCTTT. Protein: CASSPPTKNTEAFF.

The gene calls are TRBV5-5 and TRBJ2-7, with D possibly TRBD1 on 6 matching bases. V was clipped by 4 bases and J by 3 bases, with 14 bases between them. The CDR3 is made up of 14 amino acids. Germline V lookup: CDR1 SGHKS, CDR2 YYEKEE (reference sequence). Here the CDR3 reads CASSHLPGDYEQYF. CDR3 in DNA: TGTGCCAGCAGCCACCTGCCAGGGGACTACGAGCAGTACTTC.

This clone was found once. The J gene is TRBJ2-5, the V gene TRBV10-3; the D gene is possibly TRBD1 (5 bases). Trimming left V 4 bases short and J 2 bases short, with 14 bases between. This CDR3 comprises 15 residues. The germline gives CDR1 ENHRY, CDR2 SYGVKD. The CDR3 DNA is TGTGCCATCAGTGTTGGGTCGGCAGGGCAAGAGACCCAGTACTTC. The encoded protein is CAISVGSAGQETQYF.

The chain couples TRBV7-9 to TRBJ2-1; TRBD1 matches 9 bases. V shed 3 bases and J 3 bases; nucleotides not matched to a gene: 3. CDR1 is SEHNR, CDR2 FQNEAQ, per germline (reference sequence). The CDR3 spans 15 residues. The CDR3 here is CASSFTGGYYNEQFF. DNA for the CDR3: TGTGCCAGCAGCTTTACAGGGGGCTACTACAATGAGCAGTTCTTC.

The chain employs TRBV12-5 and TRBJ2-5; tentatively, D is TRBD2 (7 bases). The germline gives CDR1 LGHNT, CDR2 FRNRAP. Trimming stripped 5 bases from V and 4 bases from J, with 20 bases between. This CDR3 spans 16 amino acids. The CDR3 sequence is CASGPLGGGPTETQYF. In DNA, the CDR3 is TGTGCTAGTGGTCCCTTAGGGGGAGGGCCCACAGAGACCCAGTACTTC. The full variable domain, in which reference TRBV12-5 and TRBJ2-5 provide the parts outside the CDR3, is DARVTQTPRHKVTEMGQEVTMRCQPILGHNTVFWYRQTMMQGLELLAYFRNRAPLDDSGMPKDRFSAEMPDATLATLKIQPSEPRDSAVYFCASGPLGGGPTETQYFGPGTRLLVL.

The chain has TRBV30 and TRBJ1-4; the D gene is possibly TRBD1 (6 bases). Germline V gene sequence: CDR1 GTSNPN, CDR2 SVGIG (reference sequence). There are 12 residues in the CDR3. Trimming shortened V by 5 bases and J by 4 bases, and 8 bases separated the two germline ends. CDR3 in DNA: TGTGCCTGGGGGGGCTATAATGAAAAACTGTTTTTT. Translating gives CAWGGYNEKLFF.

This clone was observed a few times. V is TRBV2 and J is TRBJ1-6; D gene uncertain. Germline CDR1 is SNHLY and CDR2 is FYNNEI. The CDR3 runs to 13 residues. V lost 3 bases and J lost 3, with 3 bases in between. CDR3 in DNA: TGTGCCAGCAGTGACAGCTATAATTCACCCCTCCACTTT. This codes for CASSDSYNSPLHF.

The rearrangement joins TRBV4-2 to TRBJ2-2, with 12 bases fitting TRBD1. The germline V gene encodes CDR1 LGHNA and CDR2 YNFKEQ. Unmatched junction bases numbered 8, after V lost 5 bases and J lost 4 bases. The CDR3 has 17 amino acids. CDR3 sequence reads: CASSTAGQGATTGELFF. CDR3 DNA: TGTGCCAGCAGCACAGCGGGACAGGGGGCGACCACCGGGGAGCTGTTTTTT.